The 2 T cell receptor beta chains below come from one sample, sequenced in a study of CD8+ T cells in alopecia areata. Following extraction, RNA underwent reverse transcription to cDNA, which served as the sequencing template. The table came from immunoSEQ multiplex PCR; TCRdb's copy has only in-frame clones and leaves some out. This sample yields 150,000 to 200,000 clones, of which roughly 65% are seen a single time; 0.75% to 0.95% belongs to the top ten. Treatment indicated: oral pan-JAK inhibitor, 5-10 mg twice daily. Sequences were derived from CD4+ T cells sorted from blood, sampled at week 4, from a patient treated with tofacitinib. These receptors were obtained from a human donor with alopecia areata.

The gene calls are TRBV5-6 and TRBJ2-7; the D is unclear. The CDR3 covers 13 residues. V lost 3 bases to trimming and J lost 9 bases, with 16 bases between them. Germline assignment: CDR1 SGHDT and CDR2 YYEEEE. The DNA of the CDR3 is TGTGCCAGCAGCTATGTGGGGTCCGGCGCGCAGTACTTC. This sequence encodes CASSYVGSGAQYF.

The rearrangement joins TRBV6-1 to TRBJ2-5, with TRBD2 matching over 12 bases. The germline V gene encodes CDR1 MNHNS and CDR2 SASEGT. There are 15 residues in the CDR3. Trimming took 2 bases from V and 2 from J; bases not matched to a gene: 0. In DNA form, the CDR3 reads TGTGCCAGCAGTGAACTAGCGGGGGGGCAAGAGACCCAGTACTTC. Its protein is CASSELAGGQETQYF.